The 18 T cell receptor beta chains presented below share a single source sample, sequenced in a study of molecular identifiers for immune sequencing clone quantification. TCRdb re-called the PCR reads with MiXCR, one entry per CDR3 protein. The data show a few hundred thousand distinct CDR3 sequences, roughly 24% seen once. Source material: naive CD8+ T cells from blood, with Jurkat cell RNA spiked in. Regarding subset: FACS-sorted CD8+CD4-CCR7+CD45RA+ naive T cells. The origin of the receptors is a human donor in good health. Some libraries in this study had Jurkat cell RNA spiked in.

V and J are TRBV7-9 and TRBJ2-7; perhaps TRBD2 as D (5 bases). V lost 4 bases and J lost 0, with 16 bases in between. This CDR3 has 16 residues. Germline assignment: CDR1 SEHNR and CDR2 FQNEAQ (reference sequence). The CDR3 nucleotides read TGTGCCAGCAGCTCCACCTTCGGACTTAGCTCCTACGAGCAGTACTTC. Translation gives CASSSTFGLSSYEQYF.

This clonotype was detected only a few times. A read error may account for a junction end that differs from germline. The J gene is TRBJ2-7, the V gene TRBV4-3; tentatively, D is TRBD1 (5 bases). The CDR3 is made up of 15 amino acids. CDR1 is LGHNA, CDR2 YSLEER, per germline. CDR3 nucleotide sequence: TGCGCCAGCGGCCAAGAATGGGGCGGTACAGTCGAGCAGTACTTC. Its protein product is CASGQEWGGTVEQYF.

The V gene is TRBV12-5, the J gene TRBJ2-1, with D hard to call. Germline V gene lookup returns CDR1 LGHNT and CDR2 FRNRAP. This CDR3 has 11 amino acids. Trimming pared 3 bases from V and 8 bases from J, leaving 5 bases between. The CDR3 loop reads CASGLLDEQFF. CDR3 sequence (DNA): TGTGCTAGTGGTTTATTGGATGAGCAGTTCTTC.

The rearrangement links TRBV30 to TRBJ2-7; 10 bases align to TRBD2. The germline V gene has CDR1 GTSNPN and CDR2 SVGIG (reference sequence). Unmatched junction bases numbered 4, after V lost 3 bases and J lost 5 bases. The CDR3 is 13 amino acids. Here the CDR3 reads CAWRTSGTHEQYF. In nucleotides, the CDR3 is TGTGCCTGGAGAACTAGCGGGACCCACGAGCAGTACTTC.

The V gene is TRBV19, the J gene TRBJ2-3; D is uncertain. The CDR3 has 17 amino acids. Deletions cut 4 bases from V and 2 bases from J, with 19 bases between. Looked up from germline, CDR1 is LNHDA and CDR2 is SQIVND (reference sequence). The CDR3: CASSKSFGSRYTDTQYF. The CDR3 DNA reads TGTGCCAGTAGTAAGTCTTTTGGTAGCCGATACACAGATACGCAGTATTTT. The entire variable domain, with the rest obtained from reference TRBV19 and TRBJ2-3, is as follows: DGGITQSPKYLFRKEGQNVTLSCEQNLNHDAMYWYRQDPGQGLRLIYYSQIVNDFQKGDIAEGYSVSREKKESFPLTVTSAQKNPTAFYLCASSKSFGSRYTDTQYFGPGTRLTVL.

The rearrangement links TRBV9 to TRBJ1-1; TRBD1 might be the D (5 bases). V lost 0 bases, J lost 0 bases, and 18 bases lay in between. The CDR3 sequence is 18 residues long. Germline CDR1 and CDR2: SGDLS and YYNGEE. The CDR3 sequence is CASSVEEGDLSMNTEAFF. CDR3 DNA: TGTGCCAGCAGCGTAGAGGAAGGGGACCTTTCCATGAACACTGAAGCTTTCTTT.

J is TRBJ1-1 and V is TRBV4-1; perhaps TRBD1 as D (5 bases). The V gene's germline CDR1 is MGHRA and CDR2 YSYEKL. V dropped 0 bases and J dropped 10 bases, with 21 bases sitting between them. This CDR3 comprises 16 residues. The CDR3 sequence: CASSQEGSGREVGAFF. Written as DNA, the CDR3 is TGCGCCAGCAGCCAAGAAGGATCCGGCAGGGAGGTAGGAGCTTTCTTT.

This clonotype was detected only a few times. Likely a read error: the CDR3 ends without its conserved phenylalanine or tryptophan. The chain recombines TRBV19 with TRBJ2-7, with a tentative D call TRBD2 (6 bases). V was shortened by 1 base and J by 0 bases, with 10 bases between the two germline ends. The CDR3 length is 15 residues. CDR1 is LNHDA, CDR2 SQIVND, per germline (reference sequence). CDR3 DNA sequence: TGTGCCAGTAGTATAGGATCCGGGAGCTCCTACGAGCAGTACCTC. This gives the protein CASSIGSGSSYEQYL.

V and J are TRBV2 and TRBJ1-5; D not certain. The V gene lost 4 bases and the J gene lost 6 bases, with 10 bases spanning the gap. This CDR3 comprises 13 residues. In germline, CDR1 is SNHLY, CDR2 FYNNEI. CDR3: CASSGVPLQPQHF. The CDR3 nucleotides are TGTGCCAGCAGTGGGGTCCCACTTCAGCCCCAGCATTTT.

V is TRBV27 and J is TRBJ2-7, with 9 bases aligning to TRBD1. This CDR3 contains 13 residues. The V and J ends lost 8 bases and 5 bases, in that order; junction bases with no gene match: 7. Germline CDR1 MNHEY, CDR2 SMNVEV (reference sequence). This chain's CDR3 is CASSKGQGNEQYF. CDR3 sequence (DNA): TGTGCCAGCTCGAAGGGACAGGGCAACGAGCAGTACTTC.

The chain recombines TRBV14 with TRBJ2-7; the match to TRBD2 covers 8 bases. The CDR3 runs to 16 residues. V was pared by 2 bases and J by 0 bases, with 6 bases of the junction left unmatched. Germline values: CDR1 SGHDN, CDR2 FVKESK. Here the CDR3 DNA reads TGTGCCAGCAGCCAATTAGGTAGCGGGACCTCCTACGAGCAGTACTTC. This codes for CASSQLGSGTSYEQYF.

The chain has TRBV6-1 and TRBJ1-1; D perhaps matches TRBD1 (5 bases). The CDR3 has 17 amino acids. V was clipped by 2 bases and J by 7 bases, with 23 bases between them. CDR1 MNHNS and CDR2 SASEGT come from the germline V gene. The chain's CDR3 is CASSEFSMRRDPVEAFF. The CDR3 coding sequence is TGTGCCAGCAGTGAATTTTCTATGAGACGGGACCCCGTTGAAGCTTTCTTT.

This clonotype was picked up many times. Written as DNA, the CDR3 is TGTGCCAGCAGTTATACGGCAGGGAGGGGCTCTGGGGCCAACGTCCTGACTTTC. This translates into CASSYTAGRGSGANVLTF. This rearrangement joins TRBV6-6 to TRBJ2-6, with 7 bases aligning to TRBD2. CDR1 is MNHNY and CDR2 is SVGAGI in the germline V gene (reference sequence). V trimming: 3 bases; J trimming: 0 bases; junction bases outside the gene matches: 8. This CDR3 spans 18 amino acids.

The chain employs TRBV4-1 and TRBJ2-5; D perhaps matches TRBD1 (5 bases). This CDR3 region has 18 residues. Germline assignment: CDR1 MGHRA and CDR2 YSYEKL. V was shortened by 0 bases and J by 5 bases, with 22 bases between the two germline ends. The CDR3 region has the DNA TGCGCCAGCAGCCAAGACGCTCCCCAGGGCCGATTCTGGGAGACCCAGTACTTC. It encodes CASSQDAPQGRFWETQYF.

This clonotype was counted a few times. The DNA of the CDR3 is TGTGCCAGCAGCGTCCTCGGACTTTACAATGAGCAGTTCTTC. Translated: CASSVLGLYNEQFF. This chain connects TRBV7-2 to TRBJ2-1; D possibly corresponds to TRBD2 (5 bases). V was shortened by 5 bases and J by 4 bases, with 12 bases between the two germline ends. Germline CDR1 SGHTA, CDR2 FQGNSA. This CDR3 region has 14 residues.

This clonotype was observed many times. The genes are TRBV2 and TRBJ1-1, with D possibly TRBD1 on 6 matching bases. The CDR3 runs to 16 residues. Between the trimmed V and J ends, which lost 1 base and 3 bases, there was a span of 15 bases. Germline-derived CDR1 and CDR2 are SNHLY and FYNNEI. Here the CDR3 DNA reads TGTGCCAGCAGTGAAGGACAGGAAGGGATTGACACTGAAGCTTTCTTT. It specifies CASSEGQEGIDTEAFF. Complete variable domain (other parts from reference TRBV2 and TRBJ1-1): EPEVTQTPSHQVTQMGQEVILRCVPISNHLYFYWYRQILGQKVEFLVSFYNNEISEKSEIFDDQFSVERPDGSNFTLKIRSTKLEDSAMYFCASSEGQEGIDTEAFFGQGTRLTVV.

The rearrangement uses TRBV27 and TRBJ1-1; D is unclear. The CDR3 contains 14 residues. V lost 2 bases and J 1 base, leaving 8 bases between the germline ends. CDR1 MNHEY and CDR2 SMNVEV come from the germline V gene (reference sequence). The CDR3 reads CASSLKPANTEAFF. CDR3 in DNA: TGTGCCAGCAGTTTAAAGCCGGCGAACACTGAAGCTTTCTTT.

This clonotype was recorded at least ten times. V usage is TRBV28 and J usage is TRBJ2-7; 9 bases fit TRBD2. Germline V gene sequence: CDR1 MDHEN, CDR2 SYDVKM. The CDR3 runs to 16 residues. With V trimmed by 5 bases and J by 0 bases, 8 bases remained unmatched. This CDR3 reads CASSPLSGGRSYEQYF. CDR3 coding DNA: TGTGCCAGCAGTCCGCTTAGCGGGGGACGCTCCTACGAGCAGTACTTC.